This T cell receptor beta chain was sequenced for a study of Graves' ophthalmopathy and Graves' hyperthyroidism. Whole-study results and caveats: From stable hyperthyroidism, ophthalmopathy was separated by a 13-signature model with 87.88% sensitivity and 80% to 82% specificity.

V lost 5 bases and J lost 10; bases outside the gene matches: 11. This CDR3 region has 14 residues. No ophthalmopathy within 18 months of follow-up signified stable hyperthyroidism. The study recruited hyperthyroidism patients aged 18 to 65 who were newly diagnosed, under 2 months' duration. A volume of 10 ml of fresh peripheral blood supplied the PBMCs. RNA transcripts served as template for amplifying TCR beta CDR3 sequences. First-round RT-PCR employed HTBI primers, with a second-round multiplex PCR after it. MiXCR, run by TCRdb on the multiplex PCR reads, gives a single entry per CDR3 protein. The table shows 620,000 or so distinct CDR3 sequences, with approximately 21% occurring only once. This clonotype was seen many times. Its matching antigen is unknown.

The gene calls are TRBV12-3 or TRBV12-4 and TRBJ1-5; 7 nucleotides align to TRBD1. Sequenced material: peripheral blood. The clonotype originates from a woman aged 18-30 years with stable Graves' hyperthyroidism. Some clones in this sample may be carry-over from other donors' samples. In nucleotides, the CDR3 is TGTGCCAGCAGTCCACAGGGGTGGATCGTACCCCAGCATTTT. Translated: CASSPQGWIVPQHF.